The 14 T cell receptor beta chains reported below all come from one sample, sequenced in a study of T cell repertoires in aging, cancer and after chemotherapy. Amplification of TCR beta used genomic DNA extracted from peripheral blood. Rearranged V-D-J TRB sequences were amplified with a mixed TRB-A/B primer pool. TCRdb ran MiXCR on the multiplex PCR reads and lists one entry per CDR3 protein. This sample carries roughly 4,500 distinct CDR3 sequences, 21% of them seen once, and the ten largest clones take about 16%. Sequencing was carried out using blood. The receptor source for this set is a human donor with a blood cancer.

This clonotype is medium-sized (0.01 to 0.1%). This chain joins TRBV6-5 and TRBJ2-3; 7 positions match TRBD2. CDR3 length: 13 amino acids. Trimming at V came to 5 bases and at J to 8 bases, leaving 7 bases not matched to a gene. The germline V gene encodes CDR1 MNHEY and CDR2 SVGAGI. The CDR3 region is CASSRTREATQYF. As DNA, the CDR3 is TGTGCCAGCAGTAGGACTAGGGAAGCTACGCAGTATTTT.

The chain joins TRBV12-3 or TRBV12-4 to TRBJ2-2; TRBD1 might be the D (5 bases). Trimming cost V 5 bases and J 7 bases, with 14 bases left between them. This CDR3 is 14 amino acids long. CDR3 residues: CASSRLGRDGELFF. In nucleotides, the CDR3 is TGTGCCAGCAGTAGGTTGGGGCGCGACGGGGAGCTGTTTTTT.

This clonotype is classed as medium-sized (0.01 to 0.1%). The chain joins TRBV19 to TRBJ1-4; TRBD1 matches at 10 bases. Per the germline V gene, CDR1 is LNHDA and CDR2 is SQIVND (reference sequence). The CDR3 runs to 13 residues. V lost 5 bases, J lost 11 bases, and 5 bases stayed unmatched. CDR3 residues: CASSWDRGEKLFF. The CDR3 DNA reads TGTGCCAGTAGTTGGGACAGGGGCGAGAAACTGTTTTTT.

This clonotype is categorized as medium-sized. V is TRBV29-1 and J is TRBJ1-2; possibly TRBD1 for D (5 bases). The germline CDR1 and CDR2 sequences are SQVTM and ANQGSEA. Between the trimmed V and J ends, which lost 4 bases and 8 bases, there was a span of 20 bases. The length of the CDR3 is 14 residues. The CDR3 here is CSVGVDRVLGGYTF. The CDR3 nucleotides are TGCAGCGTTGGGGTTGACAGAGTTCTAGGCGGCTACACCTTC.

This clonotype came up a few times. V and J are TRBV12-3 or TRBV12-4 and TRBJ1-5; 7 nucleotides align to TRBD1. CDR3 length: 15 residues. Trimming at V came to 8 bases and at J to 0 bases, leaving 7 bases not matched to a gene. Here the CDR3 reads CASARGGGSNQPQHF. The CDR3 DNA reads TGTGCCAGCGCCCGAGGGGGCGGTAGCAATCAGCCCCAGCATTTT.

This clonotype rates as medium-sized. The V and J genes are TRBV5-5 and TRBJ2-7; a weak D match, TRBD2 (5 bases). The germline V and J ends were trimmed by 0 bases and 5 bases, with 12 bases remaining between them. The CDR3 has 14 amino acids. Per germline, CDR1 SGHKS and CDR2 YYEKEE (reference sequence). The CDR3: CASSLGVSGNEQYF. The CDR3 nucleotides read TGTGCCAGCAGCTTGGGTGTATCGGGGAACGAGCAGTACTTC.

This clonotype rates as medium-sized. The chain carries TRBV30 and TRBJ1-2; D is undetermined. Germline V gene lookup returns CDR1 GTSNPN and CDR2 SVGIG (reference sequence). With 4 bases removed from V and 4 bases from J, the gap between germline ends came to 10 bases. The CDR3 totals 12 residues. The CDR3 bases are TGTGCCTGGAACCGGGCCGCCTATGGCTACACCTTC. It yields the protein CAWNRAAYGYTF.

By its share, this clonotype is medium-sized. This chain links TRBV18 with TRBJ2-3; TRBD1 matches 10 bases. The CDR3 length is 15 residues. Germline CDR1 is KGHSH and CDR2 is LQKENI. V trimming: 2 bases; J trimming: 6 bases; junction bases outside the gene matches: 5. CDR3 in DNA: TGTGCCAGCTCACCAAGCCCGGGACAGGGGGATACGCAGTATTTT. It specifies CASSPSPGQGDTQYF.

By sample share, this clonotype is medium-sized. The rearrangement uses TRBV5-1 and TRBJ2-5; possible D gene TRBD2, 5 bases. The V end was cut by 0 bases, the J end by 1 base, with 10 bases between. The CDR3 sequence is 15 residues long. Germline values: CDR1 SGHRS, CDR2 YFSETQ. CDR3 residues: CASSLDVTTQETQYF. The DNA of the CDR3 is TGCGCCAGCAGCTTGGATGTGACTACCCAAGAGACCCAGTACTTC.

This clonotype was seen a few times. The rearrangement joins TRBV18 to TRBJ1-1; D unclear. Germline values: CDR1 KGHSH, CDR2 LQKENI. V was trimmed by 0 bases and J by 10 bases, leaving 12 bases between them. This CDR3 has 13 amino acids. CDR3 nucleotide sequence: TGTGCCAGCTCACCACCGGTAGGGAAGACAGCTTTCTTT. Amino acids: CASSPPVGKTAFF.

This clonotype is labeled medium-sized. This sequence joins TRBV29-1 and TRBJ1-5; TRBD1 matches 7 bases. The CDR3 spans 15 residues. V shed 4 bases, J shed 5 bases, and the junction held 11 bases outside the gene matches. The germline V gene has CDR1 SQVTM and CDR2 ANQGSEA. DNA of the CDR3: TGCAGCGTTGCCCTGGGACAGTCGGCCGATCAGCCCCAGCATTTT. This sequence encodes CSVALGQSADQPQHF.

This chain connects TRBV11-1 to TRBJ2-1; D is unclear. V lost 1 base and J lost 5, with 9 bases in between. This CDR3 spans 14 amino acids. The germline CDR1 and CDR2 sequences are SGHAT and FQDESV (reference sequence). CDR3 loop: CASSLGAGHNEQFF. CDR3 DNA sequence: TGTGCCAGCAGCTTAGGGGCAGGTCACAATGAGCAGTTCTTC.

The chain carries TRBV20-1 and TRBJ2-7, with D maybe TRBD2 (5 bases). Trimming took 0 bases from V and 7 from J, leaving 13 bases between them. The CDR3 spans 13 residues. The germline gives CDR1 DFQATT, CDR2 SNEGSKA (reference sequence). The CDR3 region is CSARDPGVSEQYF. The CDR3 DNA reads as TGCAGTGCTAGAGATCCCGGGGTGAGTGAGCAGTACTTC.

The genes are TRBV2 and TRBJ2-5; 9 bases fit TRBD1. The trim removed 6 bases at V and 2 bases at J, leaving 4 bases unmatched. The CDR3 contains 14 residues. Germline V gene lookup returns CDR1 SNHLY and CDR2 FYNNEI. CDR3 sequence reads: CASRGGTGQETQYF. CDR3 nucleotides: TGTGCCAGCAGGGGGGGGACAGGGCAAGAGACCCAGTACTTC.